This T cell receptor beta chain was found in a study of T cell responses to AZD1222 COVID-19 vaccine. Sequencing used immunoSEQ multiplex PCR; TCRdb keeps in-frame clones, though not all of them. The sample lists 55,000 to 65,000 clones; 75% to 90% were seen once. Losses at the gene ends were 4 bases for V and 4 bases for J; bases not matched to a gene: 6. This CDR3 region has 15 residues. CDR1 and CDR2 (germline): SGHNT, YYREEE (reference sequence). This rearrangement joins TRBV5-4 to TRBJ2-1; the match to TRBD2 covers 9 bases. The material sequenced was peripheral blood, taken on day 0 of AZD1222 vaccination. The sequence came from an adult in good health. The CDR3 region has the DNA TGTGCCAGCAGCCATAGCGGGAGTACTTACAATGAGCAGTTCTTC. Translating it yields CASSHSGSTYNEQFF. Looking up the rest from reference TRBV5-4 and TRBJ2-1 gives the full variable domain: ETGVTQSPTHLIKTRGQQVTLRCSSQSGHNTVSWYQQALGQGPQFIFQYYREEENGRGNFPPRFSGLQFPNYSSELNVNALELDDSALYLCASSHSGSTYNEQFFGPGTRLTVL.